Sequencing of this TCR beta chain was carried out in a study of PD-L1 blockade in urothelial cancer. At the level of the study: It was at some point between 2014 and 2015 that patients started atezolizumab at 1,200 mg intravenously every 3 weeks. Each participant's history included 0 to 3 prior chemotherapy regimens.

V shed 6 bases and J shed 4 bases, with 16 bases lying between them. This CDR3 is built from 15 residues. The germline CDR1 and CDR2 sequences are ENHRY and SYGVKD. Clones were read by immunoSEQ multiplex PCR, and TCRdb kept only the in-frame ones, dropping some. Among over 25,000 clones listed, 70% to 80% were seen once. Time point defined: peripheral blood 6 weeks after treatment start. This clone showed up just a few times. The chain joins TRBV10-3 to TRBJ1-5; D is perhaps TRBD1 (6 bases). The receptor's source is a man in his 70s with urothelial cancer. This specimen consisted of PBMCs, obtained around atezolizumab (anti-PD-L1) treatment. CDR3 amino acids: CAISSASGENQPQHF. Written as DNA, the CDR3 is TGTGCCATCAGCTCAGCCTCAGGGGAAAATCAGCCCCAGCATTTT.